This record concerns one T cell receptor beta chain sequence. During active infection, Seattle patients enrolled and were then monitored through disease. V was trimmed by 5 bases and J by 8 bases, leaving 16 bases between them. This CDR3 comprises 14 residues. CDR1 and CDR2 from the germline V gene are MNHEY and SMNVEV (reference sequence). The data were obtained in a study of blood T cell repertoires in COVID-19. Study details: T cells, B-cell-depleted T cells, or PBMCs provided the cDNA or gDNA that served as material.

Under the authors' procedure: Nucleated cell number was recorded as an estimate derived from reference gene primer amplification. Sequencing used immunoSEQ multiplex PCR; TCRdb keeps in-frame clones, though not all of them. V and J calls and clone size come straight from that table; D and trimming were deduced from the DNA. The sample has 100,000 to 150,000 clones; 70% to 75% are singletons. The receptor's source is an elderly man with COVID-19, enrolled during active disease. The chain employs TRBV27 and TRBJ2-1, with TRBD2 as a possible D gene (5 bases). Sample: peripheral blood. The CDR3 DNA reads TGTGCCAGCAGTCAAGGGCTAGATAGCGATGAGCAGTTCTTC. Translated, it gives CASSQGLDSDEQFF.